This T cell receptor beta chain was sequenced during a study of blood T cell repertoires in COVID-19. At the level of the study: Sources were T cells, B-cell-depleted T cells, or PBMCs; the material itself was cDNA or gDNA.

Trimming at V came to 4 bases and at J to 7 bases, leaving 9 bases not matched to a gene. CDR3 length equals 15 residues. Germline-derived CDR1 and CDR2 are SGHAT and FQDESV (reference sequence). In the original workflow: Amplification with reference gene primers provided the estimates of nucleated cell counts. Some clones are missing from TCRdb's copy, which holds only in-frame ones; the method was immunoSEQ multiplex PCR. Clonal size and the V and J genes are those of that table, whereas D and trimming came from the DNA. The data contain 200,000 to 250,000 clones, about 86% of them singletons. The sample taken for sequencing was peripheral blood. This sequence was found in an elderly man with acute or convalescent COVID-19. The rearrangement uses TRBV11-1 and TRBJ1-4; TRBD1 matches at 7 bases. CDR3 coding DNA: TGTGCCAGCAGCTCCACAGGGGAAAAAGTTGAAAAACTGTTTTTT. Translating gives CASSSTGEKVEKLFF.